Each of the 18 T cell receptor beta chains below was sequenced from the same sample in a study of long-term antiretroviral therapy in people with HIV. Version v3.0 of the immunoSEQ assay was performed at survey level. Sequencing used immunoSEQ multiplex PCR; TCRdb keeps in-frame clones, though not all of them. The sample includes 27,000 or so clones, 80% to 85% of them seen just once. The starting material was unsorted PBMCs, obtained 2.9 years after starting antiretroviral therapy. These receptors came from a man in his forties or fifties with HIV.

This chain joins TRBV30 and TRBJ2-5; TRBD1 aligns across 11 bases. The germline gives CDR1 GTSNPN, CDR2 SVGIG (reference sequence). The J segment lost 2 bases and the V segment lost 2 bases, leaving 7 bases of the junction unmatched. This CDR3 region has 16 residues. The CDR3 sequence: CAWSHGDRGAQETQYF. Here the CDR3 DNA reads TGTGCCTGGAGTCATGGGGACAGGGGGGCTCAAGAGACCCAGTACTTC.

The V gene is TRBV5-1, the J gene TRBJ2-3; the D gene is possibly TRBD2 (6 bases). The V and J ends lost 0 bases and 0 bases respectively, with 11 bases between them. The CDR3 consists of 16 residues. The germline CDR1 and CDR2 sequences are SGHRS and YFSETQ. DNA of the CDR3: TGCGCCAGCAGCTTGGGGGGGGTTCCTAGCACAGATACGCAGTATTTT. This gives the protein CASSLGGVPSTDTQYF.

The chain is built from TRBV7-2 and TRBJ2-5; TRBD2 is a possible D gene (6 bases). Trimming removed 3 bases from V and 5 bases from J, with 13 bases in between. The CDR3 has 14 amino acids. Germline V CDR1 and CDR2: SGHTA, FQGNSA. The CDR3 spells CASSFRGRMETQYF. In DNA form, the CDR3 reads TGTGCCAGCAGCTTCCGGGGGAGGATGGAGACCCAGTACTTC.

The chain uses TRBV7-8 and TRBJ2-7, with TRBD1 identical over 9 bases. This CDR3 contains 19 residues. Losses at the gene ends were 1 base for V and 3 bases for J; bases not matched to a gene: 16. Germline lookup yields CDR1 SGHVS and CDR2 FQNEAQ. The DNA for the CDR3 is TGTGCCAGCAGCTTAGAAACCCCGGGACAGGGAAAGTTTGGCTACGAGCAGTACTTC. As protein: CASSLETPGQGKFGYEQYF.

For the CDR3, the DNA is TGCGCCAGCAGTGAGTCATTAACGATTAATGAGCAGTTCTTC. It specifies CASSESLTINEQFF. The chain uses TRBV10-2 and TRBJ2-1, with no clear D. The CDR3 is made up of 14 amino acids. The germline gives CDR1 WSHSY, CDR2 SAAADI. The V end lost 0 bases, the J end lost 7 bases, and 10 bases lay between the germline ends.

The V gene is TRBV19, the J gene TRBJ1-1; D unclear. Germline V gene data show CDR1 as LNHDA and CDR2 as SQIVND (reference sequence). The CDR3 length is 13 residues. Between the trimmed V and J ends, which lost 8 bases and 7 bases, there was a span of 17 bases. The CDR3 here is CASSGSLMGEAFF. Here the CDR3 DNA reads TGTGCCAGTTCCGGATCTTTAATGGGTGAAGCTTTCTTT.

The chain is built from TRBV5-4 and TRBJ2-7; a possible D gene is TRBD1 (5 bases). This CDR3 is built from 15 residues. Trimming took off 3 bases at V and 7 bases at J, with 20 bases between the two ends. Germline V gene sequence: CDR1 SGHNT, CDR2 YYREEE (reference sequence). DNA of the CDR3: TGTGCCAGCAGCTCCGGCTCAGGGTTAATCGGGGAGCAGTACTTC. This gives the protein CASSSGSGLIGEQYF.

The chain links TRBV2 to TRBJ1-2; 8 bases match TRBD1. CDR3 length: 14 residues. The trim removed 0 bases at V and 8 bases at J, leaving 5 bases unmatched. The germline V gene encodes CDR1 SNHLY and CDR2 FYNNEI. CDR3 region: CASSEAPTGGGYTF. CDR3 bases: TGTGCCAGCAGTGAAGCGCCCACAGGGGGAGGCTACACCTTC.

This chain uses TRBV5-8 with TRBJ1-4; D gene ambiguous. Germline CDR1 and CDR2: SGHTS and YDEGEE. The CDR3 is 14 amino acids. V lost 4 bases, J lost 7 bases, and 14 bases lay in between. CDR3 nucleotide sequence: TGTGCCAGCAGCCGGGGAGGGCGGCGTGAAAAACTGTTTTTT. It specifies CASSRGGRREKLFF. Based on the CDR3 plus reference TRBV5-8 and TRBJ1-4, the full variable domain is EAGVTQSPTHLIKTRGQQATLRCSPISGHTSVYWYQQALGLGLQFLLWYDEGEERNRGNFPPRFSGRQFPNYSSELNVNALELEDSALYLCASSRGGRREKLFFGSGTQLSVL.

This chain joins TRBV7-2 and TRBJ2-7, with D tentatively TRBD2 (5 bases). Germline CDR1 is SGHTA and CDR2 is FQGNSA. The ends were cut back, 1 base at V and 0 bases at J, with 7 bases in the middle. The CDR3 is 14 amino acids. CDR3 region: CASSLDGDSYEQYF. The CDR3 coding sequence is TGTGCCAGCAGCTTAGACGGGGACTCCTACGAGCAGTACTTC.

The rearrangement uses TRBV7-2 and TRBJ2-2, with 11 bases that match TRBD1. The CDR3 runs 16 residues. Germline trimming cut 5 bases from V and 5 bases from J; bases unmatched to any gene: 7. Germline V lookup: CDR1 SGHTA, CDR2 FQGNSA. Here the CDR3 reads CASSPSGTGGTGELFF. The DNA of the CDR3 is TGTGCCAGCAGCCCGTCGGGGACAGGGGGGACCGGGGAGCTGTTTTTT.

This chain links TRBV6-6 with TRBJ1-3; no definite D call. CDR1 is MNHNY and CDR2 is SVGAGI in the germline V gene (reference sequence). This CDR3 contains 12 residues. V gave up 6 bases and J gave up 8 bases, with 11 bases separating them. CDR3 sequence reads: CASRRLGHTIYF. The CDR3 DNA follows: TGTGCCAGCAGAAGGCTAGGGCACACCATATATTTT.

This chain links TRBV2 with TRBJ2-7; TRBD2 matches 11 bases. Germline lookup yields CDR1 SNHLY and CDR2 FYNNEI. This CDR3 spans 13 amino acids. The trim removed 6 bases at V and 6 bases at J, leaving 4 bases unmatched. The CDR3 nucleotides read TGTGCCAGCAGACCCCTAGCGGGGGGCGAGCAGTACTTC. It is translated as CASRPLAGGEQYF.

This rearrangement joins TRBV14 to TRBJ2-5; D uncertain. Germline loops: CDR1 SGHDN, CDR2 FVKESK. The CDR3 is 15 residues long. The V end lost 0 bases, the J end lost 7 bases, and 15 bases lay between the germline ends. The CDR3 sequence is CASSQDSRLLGTQYF. The CDR3 nucleotides are TGTGCCAGCAGCCAAGATTCGAGACTCCTAGGGACCCAGTACTTC.

The chain's CDR3 is CASSAPRAVGYTF. CDR3 bases: TGTGCCAGTAGTGCCCCGAGGGCGGTAGGCTACACCTTC. The gene calls are TRBV19 and TRBJ1-2; D is unclear. The ends were cut back, 5 bases at V and 8 bases at J, with 15 bases in the middle. CDR1 is LNHDA and CDR2 is SQIVND in the germline V gene (reference sequence). There are 13 residues in the CDR3.

CDR3 nucleotide sequence: TGTGCCAGCAGTTACGGGGGGTCGAACACTGAAGCTTTCTTT. Amino acids: CASSYGGSNTEAFF. This chain connects TRBV6-5 to TRBJ1-1; D might be TRBD1 (5 bases). V lost 2 bases and J lost 1, with 8 bases in between. The CDR3 sequence is 14 residues long. CDR1 is MNHEY and CDR2 is SVGAGI in the germline V gene.

The table lists this clone with a few counts. J is TRBJ2-7 and V is TRBV9; TRBD2 matches 8 bases. Germline CDR1 reads SGDLS; CDR2 reads YYNGEE. This CDR3 spans 14 amino acids. Unmatched junction bases numbered 5, after V lost 4 bases and J lost 2 bases. DNA for the CDR3: TGTGCCAGCAGCCCGCGGGGGGTCCCCTACGAGCAGTACTTC. Residues: CASSPRGVPYEQYF.

The genes are TRBV5-1 and TRBJ1-1; no clear D gene. This CDR3 has 13 amino acids. V was trimmed by 1 base and J by 11 bases, leaving 15 bases between them. Germline V CDR1 and CDR2: SGHRS, YFSETQ. The CDR3 here is CASSLSPAGWAFF. CDR3 coding DNA: TGCGCCAGCAGCTTGAGTCCGGCGGGTTGGGCTTTCTTT.